The 21 T cell receptor beta chains given below trace back to one sample, sequenced in a study of T-cell memory formation after mild COVID-19. TCRdb independently ran MiXCR on the 5' RACE reads; one entry per CDR3 protein. The sample holds 400,000 or so distinct CDR3 sequences, about 20% seen once. Sequencing input: PBMCs or a T cell subset sorted from them (not recorded which). The receptors here all came from an adult woman who had mild COVID-19 (a few samples of this study predate the infection). Cell type and time point are not known.

The V gene is TRBV6-6, the J gene TRBJ1-2; TRBD1 might be the D (5 bases). Trimming took off 7 bases at V and 8 bases at J, with 14 bases between the two ends. This CDR3 is built from 12 residues. The germline CDR1 and CDR2 sequences are MNHNY and SVGAGI (reference sequence). The CDR3 bases are TGTGCCAGCAAAGACAGTTTGTACGGCTACACCTTC. Encoded protein: CASKDSLYGYTF.

This clonotype was recorded many times. The rearrangement uses TRBV18 and TRBJ1-5; D unclear. Germline lookup yields CDR1 KGHSH and CDR2 LQKENI. The CDR3 spans 14 residues. Trimming cost V 3 bases and J 0 bases, with 6 bases left between them. CDR3 in DNA: TGTGCCAGCTCACCGGGCTATAGCAATCAGCCCCAGCATTTT. Translating gives CASSPGYSNQPQHF.

A few counts support this clonotype. The chain couples TRBV9 to TRBJ1-2, with D unclear. The germline gives CDR1 SGDLS, CDR2 YYNGEE. This CDR3 contains 15 residues. The ends were cut back, 1 base at V and 0 bases at J, with 10 bases in the middle. CDR3 coding DNA: TGTGCCAGCAGCGTATCCCAGGCCTCTAACTATGGCTACACCTTC. It yields the protein CASSVSQASNYGYTF.

This clonotype was counted only a few times. V is TRBV7-9 and J is TRBJ2-1; D is unclear. The CDR3 spans 15 residues. Germline CDR1 and CDR2: SEHNR and FQNEAQ (reference sequence). V dropped 5 bases and J dropped 5 bases, with 16 bases sitting between them. In nucleotides, the CDR3 is TGTGCCAGCAGCCTTAGAATATCAGAAGACAATGAGCAGTTCTTC. It yields the protein CASSLRISEDNEQFF.

This sequence joins TRBV5-8 and TRBJ1-5; tentatively, D is TRBD1 (6 bases). The CDR3 sequence is 15 residues long. V was clipped by 0 bases and J by 1 base, with 8 bases between them. The germline V gene encodes CDR1 SGHTS and CDR2 YDEGEE. CDR3 in DNA: TGTGCCAGCAGCTTGGGACAGGTGAGCAATCAGCCCCAGCATTTT. Protein product: CASSLGQVSNQPQHF.

The table lists this clonotype with a few counts. The junction shows a germline mismatch at one end, possibly a read error. The gene calls are TRBV29-1 and TRBJ2-7, with 11 nucleotides matching TRBD1. CDR1 SQVTM and CDR2 ANQGSEA come from the germline V gene. The CDR3 has 13 amino acids. The CDR3 bases are TGCAGCGTGGAAGGGACAGGGGGATACGAGCAGTACTTC. It yields the protein CSVEGTGGYEQYF.

The V gene is TRBV20-1, the J gene TRBJ2-5; D is ambiguous. The germline V gene has CDR1 DFQATT and CDR2 SNEGSKA (reference sequence). The V gene lost 2 bases and the J gene lost 2 bases, with 12 bases spanning the gap. This CDR3 region has 14 residues. CDR3 sequence reads: CSARNYLRQETQYF. As DNA, the CDR3 is TGCAGTGCTAGAAACTATCTCAGACAAGAGACCCAGTACTTC.

The chain links TRBV4-3 to TRBJ2-7; D is tentatively TRBD1 or TRBD2 (5 bases each). Germline values: CDR1 LGHNA, CDR2 YSLEER. Deletions cut 4 bases from V and 0 bases from J, with 13 bases between. The CDR3 extends over 15 amino acids. CDR3 loop: CASSLRLGGSYEQYF. The CDR3 bases are TGCGCCAGCAGCCTAAGGCTTGGGGGCTCCTACGAGCAGTACTTC.

The chain has TRBV20-1 and TRBJ2-7; D is unclear. V was clipped by 6 bases and J by 3 bases, with 9 bases between them. Germline CDR1 is DFQATT and CDR2 is SNEGSKA (reference sequence). The CDR3 consists of 11 residues. The CDR3, as DNA: TGCAGTGCAACTCCTTTCTACGAGCAGTACTTC. Residues: CSATPFYEQYF.

This chain connects TRBV9 to TRBJ1-1; D remains unclear. The CDR3 runs to 14 residues. The V gene's germline CDR1 is SGDLS and CDR2 YYNGEE. V shed 3 bases and J shed 0 bases, with 9 bases lying between them. CDR3 region: CASSASVLNTEAFF. Written as DNA, the CDR3 is TGTGCCAGCAGCGCCTCGGTCTTGAACACTGAAGCTTTCTTT.

The table lists this clonotype with a few counts. CDR3 DNA: TGTGCCAGCAGCTTACGGACAGGGTCGAACACTGAAGCTTTCTTT. Translation gives CASSLRTGSNTEAFF. The chain is built from TRBV7-9 and TRBJ1-1; 8 bases are a match to TRBD1. V gave up 2 bases and J gave up 1 base; unmatched junction bases: 3. Germline V lookup: CDR1 SEHNR, CDR2 FQNEAQ (reference sequence). CDR3 length: 15 amino acids.

The chain employs TRBV12-3 or TRBV12-4 and TRBJ2-5; a possible D gene is TRBD1 (5 bases). The length of the CDR3 is 15 residues. V lost 0 bases, J lost 1 base, and 9 bases lay in between. CDR3 DNA sequence: TGTGCCAGCAGTTTAGCTTGGACACCCCAAGAGACCCAGTACTTC. Amino acid sequence: CASSLAWTPQETQYF.

The genes are TRBV21-1 and TRBJ1-1; TRBD1, the table's D call, lacks a check against the DNA. TRBV21-1 is tagged as a pseudogene. The CDR3 totals 14 residues. The CDR3 DNA follows: TGTGCCAGCGGGTCCCGGGACAGGGTCACTGAAGCTTTCTTT. This translates into CASGSRDRVTEAFF.

The rearrangement uses TRBV5-1 and TRBJ2-2, with a tentative D call TRBD1 (7 bases). The CDR3 spans 15 residues. V was shortened by 1 base and J by 6 bases, with 13 bases between the two germline ends. The germline V gene encodes CDR1 SGHRS and CDR2 YFSETQ. The chain's CDR3 is CASSLSTGEAGELFF. The CDR3 DNA follows: TGCGCCAGCAGCTTGTCTACAGGGGAGGCCGGGGAGCTGTTTTTT.

A few counts support this clonotype. This chain joins TRBV5-5 and TRBJ1-1; tentatively, D is TRBD1 (6 bases). Germline V CDR1 and CDR2: SGHKS, YYEKEE (reference sequence). Trimming cost V 3 bases and J 6 bases, with 12 bases left between them. CDR3 size: 13 residues. The CDR3 here is CASSSTGMAEAFF. The DNA for the CDR3 is TGTGCCAGCAGCTCTACAGGGATGGCTGAAGCTTTCTTT. Drawing the rest from reference TRBV5-5 and TRBJ1-1, the complete variable domain is DAGVTQSPTHLIKTRGQQVTLRCSPISGHKSVSWYQQVLGQGPQFIFQYYEKEERGRGNFPDRFSARQFPNYSSELNVNALLLGDSALYLCASSSTGMAEAFFGQGTRLTVV.

The genes are TRBV6-5 and TRBJ2-3; 14 bases are a match to TRBD2. This CDR3 is built from 17 residues. Per germline, CDR1 MNHEY and CDR2 SVGAGI. V shed 6 bases, J shed 2 bases, and the junction held 7 bases outside the gene matches. The CDR3 sequence is CASRGGTSGSITDTQYF. In nucleotides, the CDR3 is TGTGCCAGCAGGGGGGGGACTAGCGGGAGTATCACAGATACGCAGTATTTT.

In this sample, this clonotype turned up a few times. The chain joins TRBV6-6 to TRBJ2-1; 9 bases fit TRBD1. This CDR3 has 15 residues. Looked up from germline, CDR1 is MNHNY and CDR2 is SVGAGI (reference sequence). Losses at the gene ends were 2 bases for V and 4 bases for J; bases not matched to a gene: 3. The CDR3 is CASSYGGTGYNEQFF. The CDR3 DNA follows: TGTGCCAGCAGTTACGGGGGGACAGGGTACAATGAGCAGTTCTTC.

The chain links TRBV18 to TRBJ1-4; D is uncertain. The CDR3 contains 13 residues. Trimming left V 5 bases short and J 12 bases short, with 16 bases between. Germline CDR1 is KGHSH and CDR2 is LQKENI. CDR3 nucleotide sequence: TGTGCCAGCTCAACGGAATTCGTACGGGAACTGTTTTTT. Its protein product is CASSTEFVRELFF.

This rearrangement joins TRBV11-2 to TRBJ2-1; 7 nucleotides agree with TRBD2. Germline loops: CDR1 SGHAT, CDR2 FQNNGV. The CDR3 consists of 15 residues. The V gene end was trimmed by 3 bases and the J gene end by 8 bases; junction bases not matched to a gene: 10. DNA for the CDR3: TGTGCCAGCAGCTTCGGGCGGGGGTTTAGGCATGAGCAGTTCTTC. This sequence encodes CASSFGRGFRHEQFF. The full variable domain, rest sourced from reference TRBV11-2 and TRBJ2-1, is EAGVAQSPRYKIIEKRQSVAFWCNPISGHATLYWYQQILGQGPKLLIQFQNNGVVDDSQLPKDRFSAERLKGVDSTLKIQPAKLEDSAVYLCASSFGRGFRHEQFFGPGTRLTVL.

This clonotype is a singleton in its sample. The chain links TRBV6-2 or TRBV6-3 to TRBJ2-2; unclear D gene. Trimming left V 3 bases short and J 3 bases short, with 5 bases between. This CDR3 contains 13 residues. CDR1 and CDR2 from the germline V gene are MNHEY and SVGEGT. The DNA for the CDR3 is TGTGCCAGCAGTTATGATGACACCGGGGAGCTGTTTTTT. Encoded protein: CASSYDDTGELFF.

The chain couples TRBV9 to TRBJ1-2; 9 bases are shared with TRBD1. V trimming: 5 bases; J trimming: 5 bases; junction bases outside the gene matches: 13. This CDR3 is built from 16 residues. Germline assignment: CDR1 SGDLS and CDR2 YYNGEE. CDR3 in DNA: TGTGCCAGCAGTGTAACGGGACAGGGAGCGGCTTATGGCTACACCTTC. As protein: CASSVTGQGAAYGYTF.